This TCR beta chain was captured by sequencing in a study of shared clonotypes between healthy human individuals. Notes on the study in general: The sharing of about 5% of naive CD4 clonotypes was seen across a handful of donors. The study sampled only blood, and tissue repertoires likely differ. Unshared clonotypes carried lower generation probabilities than those common to all four donors.

As concerns this clone: Its cognate antigen is unknown.

Genomic DNA of every subset was divided equally among multiple immunoSEQ plates. Here immunoSEQ multiplex PCR was the method, and the copy in TCRdb shows in-frame clones only, minus some. This table has about 2.4 million clones, around 90% appearing once. This CDR3 has 20 amino acids. J gave up 0 bases and V 4 bases, and 18 bases lay outside the gene matches. The V gene's germline CDR1 is SGHDN and CDR2 FVKESK. The receptor comes from a man aged 18 to 35 in good health. Sequenced input: naive CD4+ T cells sorted from blood. Subset reported: CD45RA+ positively selected. This chain connects TRBV14 to TRBJ2-3; 8 positions match TRBD2. CDR3: CASSRPKAGDPTASTDTQYF. The CDR3 DNA follows: TGTGCCAGCAGCCGGCCCAAAGCGGGAGACCCCACTGCTAGCACAGATACGCAGTATTTT.